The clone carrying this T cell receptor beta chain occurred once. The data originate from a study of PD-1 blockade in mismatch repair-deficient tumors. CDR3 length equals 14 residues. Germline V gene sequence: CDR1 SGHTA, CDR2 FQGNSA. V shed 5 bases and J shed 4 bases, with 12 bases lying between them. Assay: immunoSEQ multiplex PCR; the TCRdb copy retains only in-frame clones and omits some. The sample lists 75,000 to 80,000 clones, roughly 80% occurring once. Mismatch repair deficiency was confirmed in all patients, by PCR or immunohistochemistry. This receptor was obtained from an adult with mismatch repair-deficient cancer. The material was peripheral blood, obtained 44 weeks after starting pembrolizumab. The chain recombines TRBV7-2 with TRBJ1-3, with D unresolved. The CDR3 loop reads CASSQFPGGNTIYF. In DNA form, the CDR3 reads TGTGCCAGCAGCCAATTTCCGGGAGGAAACACCATATATTTT. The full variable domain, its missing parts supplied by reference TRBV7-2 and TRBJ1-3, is GAGVSQSPSNKVTEKGKDVELRCDPISGHTALYWYRQSLGQGLEFLIYFQGNSAPDKSGLPSDRFSAERTGGSVSTLTIQRTQQEDSAVYLCASSQFPGGNTIYFGEGSWLTVV.